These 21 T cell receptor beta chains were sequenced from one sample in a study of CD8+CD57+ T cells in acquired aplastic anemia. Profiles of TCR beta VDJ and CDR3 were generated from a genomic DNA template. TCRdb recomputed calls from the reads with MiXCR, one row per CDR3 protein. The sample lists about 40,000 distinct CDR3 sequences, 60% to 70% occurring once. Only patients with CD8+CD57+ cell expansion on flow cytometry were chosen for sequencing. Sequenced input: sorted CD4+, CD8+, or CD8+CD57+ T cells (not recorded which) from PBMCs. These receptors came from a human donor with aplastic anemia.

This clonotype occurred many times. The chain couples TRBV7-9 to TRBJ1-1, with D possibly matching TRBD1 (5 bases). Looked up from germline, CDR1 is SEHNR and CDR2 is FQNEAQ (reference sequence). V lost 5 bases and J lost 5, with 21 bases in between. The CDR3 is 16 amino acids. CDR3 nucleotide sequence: TGTGCCAGCAGCCCCCCCGTTCGGGGGAGGTTAACTGAAGCTTTCTTT. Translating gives CASSPPVRGRLTEAFF.

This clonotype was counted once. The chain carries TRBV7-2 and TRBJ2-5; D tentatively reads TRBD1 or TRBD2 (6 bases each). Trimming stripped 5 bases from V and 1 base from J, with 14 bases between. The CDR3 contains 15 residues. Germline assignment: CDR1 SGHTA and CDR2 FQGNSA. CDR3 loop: CASSRLGGGQETQYF. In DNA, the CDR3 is TGTGCCAGCAGCCGCCTCGGAGGGGGCCAAGAGACCCAGTACTTC.

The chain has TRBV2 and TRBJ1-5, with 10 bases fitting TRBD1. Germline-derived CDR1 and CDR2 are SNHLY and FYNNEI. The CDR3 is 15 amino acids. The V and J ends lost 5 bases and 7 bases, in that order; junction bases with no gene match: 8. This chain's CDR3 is CASSMRTGGRQPQHF. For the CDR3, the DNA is TGTGCCAGCAGTATGAGGACAGGGGGTCGGCAGCCCCAGCATTTT.

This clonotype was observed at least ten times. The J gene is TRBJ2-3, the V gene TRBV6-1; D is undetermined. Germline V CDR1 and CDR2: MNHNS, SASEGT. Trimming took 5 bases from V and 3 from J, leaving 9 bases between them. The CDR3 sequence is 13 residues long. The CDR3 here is CASSLRPTDTQYF. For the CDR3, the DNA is TGTGCCAGCAGTTTAAGGCCTACAGATACGCAGTATTTT.

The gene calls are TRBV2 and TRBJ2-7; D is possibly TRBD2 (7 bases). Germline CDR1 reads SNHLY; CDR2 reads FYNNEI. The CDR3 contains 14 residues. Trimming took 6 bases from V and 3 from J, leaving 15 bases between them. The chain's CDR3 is CASRDRGGGYEQYF. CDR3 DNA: TGTGCCAGCAGGGACCGGGGAGGGGGCTACGAGCAGTACTTC. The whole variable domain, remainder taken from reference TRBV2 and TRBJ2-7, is EPEVTQTPSHQVTQMGQEVILRCVPISNHLYFYWYRQILGQKVEFLVSFYNNEISEKSEIFDDQFSVERPDGSNFTLKIRSTKLEDSAMYFCASRDRGGGYEQYFGPGTRLTVT.

CDR3 sequence (DNA): TGTGCCACCAGTGATTTGGGGGAACGCACAGATACGCAGTATTTT. Protein: CATSDLGERTDTQYF. The chain recombines TRBV24-1 with TRBJ2-3; D is unclear. The CDR3 consists of 15 residues. CDR1 and CDR2 (germline): KGHDR, SFDVKD. The V and J ends lost 0 bases and 1 base respectively, with 7 bases between them.

In nucleotides, the CDR3 is TGTGCCATCGTACACAGGGATCTCCAAGAGACCCAGTACTTC. This encodes CAIVHRDLQETQYF. This chain joins TRBV10-3 and TRBJ2-5, with D maybe TRBD1 (6 bases). In germline, CDR1 is ENHRY, CDR2 SYGVKD. V gave up 8 bases and J gave up 1 base, with 14 bases separating them. The CDR3 covers 14 residues.

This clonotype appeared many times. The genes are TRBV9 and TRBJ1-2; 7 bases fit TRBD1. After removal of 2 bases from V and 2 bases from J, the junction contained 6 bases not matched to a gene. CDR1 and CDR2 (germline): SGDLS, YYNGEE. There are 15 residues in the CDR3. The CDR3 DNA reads TGTGCCAGCAGCGTCCAGGGGGAACCAAACTATGGCTACACCTTC. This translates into CASSVQGEPNYGYTF.

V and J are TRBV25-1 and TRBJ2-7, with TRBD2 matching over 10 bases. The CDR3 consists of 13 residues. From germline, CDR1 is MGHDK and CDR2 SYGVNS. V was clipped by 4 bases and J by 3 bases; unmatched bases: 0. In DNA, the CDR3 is TGTGCCAGCAGTGCTAGCGGGGGCTACGAGCAGTACTTC. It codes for CASSASGGYEQYF.

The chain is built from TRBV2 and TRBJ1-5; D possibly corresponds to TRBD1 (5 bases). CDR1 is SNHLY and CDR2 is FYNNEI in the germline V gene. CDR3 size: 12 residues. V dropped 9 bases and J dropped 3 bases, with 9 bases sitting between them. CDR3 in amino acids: CASRRDNQPQHF. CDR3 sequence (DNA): TGTGCCAGTCGCAGGGACAATCAGCCCCAGCATTTT.

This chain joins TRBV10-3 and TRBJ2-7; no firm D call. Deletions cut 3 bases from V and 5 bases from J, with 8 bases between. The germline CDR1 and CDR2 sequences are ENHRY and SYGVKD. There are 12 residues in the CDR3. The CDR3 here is CAISDLGNEQYF. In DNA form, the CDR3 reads TGTGCCATCAGTGATTTGGGGAACGAGCAGTACTTC.

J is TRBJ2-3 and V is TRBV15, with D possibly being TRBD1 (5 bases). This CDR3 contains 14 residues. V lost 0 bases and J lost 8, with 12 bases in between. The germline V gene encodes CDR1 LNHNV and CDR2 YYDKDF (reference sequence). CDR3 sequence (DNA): TGTGCCACCAGCAGAGAAAGGGGATGGGTTACGCAGTATTTT. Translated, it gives CATSRERGWVTQYF.

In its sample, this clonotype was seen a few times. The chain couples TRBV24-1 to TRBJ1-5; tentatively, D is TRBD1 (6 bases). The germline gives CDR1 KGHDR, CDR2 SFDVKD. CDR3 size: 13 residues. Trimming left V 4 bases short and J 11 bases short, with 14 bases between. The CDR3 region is CATSDTGQYTQHF. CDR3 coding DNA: TGTGCCACCAGTGACACCGGACAGTACACCCAGCATTTT.

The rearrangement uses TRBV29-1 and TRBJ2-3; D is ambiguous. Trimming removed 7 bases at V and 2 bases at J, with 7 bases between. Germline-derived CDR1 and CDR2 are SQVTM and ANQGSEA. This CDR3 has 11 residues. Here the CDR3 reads CSAADTDTQYF. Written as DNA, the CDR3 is TGCAGCGCAGCTGACACAGATACGCAGTATTTT.

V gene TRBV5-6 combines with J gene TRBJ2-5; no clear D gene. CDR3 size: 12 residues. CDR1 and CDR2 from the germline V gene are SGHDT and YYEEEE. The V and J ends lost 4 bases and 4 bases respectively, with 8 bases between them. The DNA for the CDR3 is TGTGCCAGCAGCCATACCCCAGAGACCCAGTACTTC. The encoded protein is CASSHTPETQYF.

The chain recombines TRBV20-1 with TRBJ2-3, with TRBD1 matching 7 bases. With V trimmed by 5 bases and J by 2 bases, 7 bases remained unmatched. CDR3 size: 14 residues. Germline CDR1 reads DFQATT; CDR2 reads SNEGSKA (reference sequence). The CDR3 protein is CSALADRITDTQYF. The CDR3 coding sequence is TGCAGTGCTCTGGCGGACAGGATCACAGATACGCAGTATTTT.

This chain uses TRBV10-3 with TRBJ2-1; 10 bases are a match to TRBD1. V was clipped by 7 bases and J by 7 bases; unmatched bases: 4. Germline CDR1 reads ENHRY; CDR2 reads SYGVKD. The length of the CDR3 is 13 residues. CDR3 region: CAITGQGLNEQFF. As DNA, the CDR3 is TGTGCCATCACGGGACAGGGGTTGAATGAGCAGTTCTTC.

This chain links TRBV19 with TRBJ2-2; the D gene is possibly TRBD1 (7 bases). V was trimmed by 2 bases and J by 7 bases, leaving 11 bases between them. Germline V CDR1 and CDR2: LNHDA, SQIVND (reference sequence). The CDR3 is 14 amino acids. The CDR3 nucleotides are TGTGCCAGTAGTATACAGGGGGGTGGCGGGGAGCTGTTTTTT. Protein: CASSIQGGGGELFF. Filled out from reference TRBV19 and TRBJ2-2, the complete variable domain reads DGGITQSPKYLFRKEGQNVTLSCEQNLNHDAMYWYRQDPGQGLRLIYYSQIVNDFQKGDIAEGYSVSREKKESFPLTVTSAQKNPTAFYLCASSIQGGGGELFFGEGSRLTVL.

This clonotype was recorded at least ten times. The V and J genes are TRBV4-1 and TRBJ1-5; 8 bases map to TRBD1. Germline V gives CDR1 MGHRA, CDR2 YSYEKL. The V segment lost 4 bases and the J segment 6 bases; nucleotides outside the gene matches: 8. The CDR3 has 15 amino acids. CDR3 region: CASSPRRTGSQPQHF. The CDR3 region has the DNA TGCGCCAGCAGCCCCCGGAGGACAGGGTCTCAGCCCCAGCATTTT.

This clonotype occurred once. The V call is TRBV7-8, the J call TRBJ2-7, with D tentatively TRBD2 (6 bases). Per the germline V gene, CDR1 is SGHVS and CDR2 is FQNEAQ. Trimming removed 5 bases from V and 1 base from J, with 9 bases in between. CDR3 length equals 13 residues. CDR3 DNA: TGTGCCAGCAGCAGAGGGACTTCCTACGAGCAGTACGTC. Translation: CASSRGTSYEQYV.

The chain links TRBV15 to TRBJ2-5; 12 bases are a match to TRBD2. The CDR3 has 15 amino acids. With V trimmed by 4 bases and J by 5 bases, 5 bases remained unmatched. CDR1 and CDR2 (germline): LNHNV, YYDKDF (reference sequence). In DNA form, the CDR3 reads TGTGCCACCAGCATTACTAGCGGGGGGTGGGAGACCCAGTACTTC. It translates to CATSITSGGWETQYF.